This entry lists 30 T cell receptor beta chains sequenced from one sample in a study of response to subunit inactivated influenza vaccine listed by TCRdb under 2018. Libraries were built with RT-PCR. Sequencing took place on an Illumina HiSeq 2500. The public reads were reanalyzed by TCRdb: fastp trimming at Q25, MiXCR alignment, in-frame beta chains only. Every distinct CDR3 protein forms one entry, paired with its most common genes and DNA. Across this sample there are 650,000 to 850,000 distinct CDR3 sequences, with over 11% seen only once. Of the sample, around 6.5% falls within the top ten clones. Sequenced here: PBMCs from blood, sampled 14 to 15 days before vaccination. All receptors derive from a man aged 45-65 years who received an inactivated influenza vaccine. Donor details come from another sample of the same person, matched by shared clones.

The chain recombines TRBV18 with TRBJ2-1, with 9 bases lining up with TRBD1. With 0 bases clipped from V and 2 bases from J, the junction kept 5 bases outside the gene matches. The CDR3 extends over 17 amino acids. CDR1 KGHSH and CDR2 LQKENI come from the germline V gene. As DNA, the CDR3 is TGTGCCAGCTCACCACCGTTAGGGACAGGGCCCTACAATGAGCAGTTCTTC. Protein: CASSPPLGTGPYNEQFF.

A few counts support this clonotype. This chain connects TRBV12-3 or TRBV12-4 to TRBJ1-2; maybe TRBD1 (6 bases). Trimming took off 4 bases at V and 8 bases at J, with 14 bases between the two ends. The CDR3 is made up of 13 amino acids. The CDR3 nucleotides are TGTGCCAGCAGTTCAATCGGGACATACGGCTACACCTTC. Amino acid sequence: CASSSIGTYGYTF.

The chain carries TRBV12-3 or TRBV12-4 and TRBJ2-7; D may be TRBD1 (6 bases). The CDR3 contains 14 residues. V shed 6 bases and J shed 1 base, with 13 bases lying between them. CDR3 nucleotides: TGTGCCAGCAGCCCAACGACAGGATCCTACGAGCAGTACTTC. This encodes CASSPTTGSYEQYF.

This clonotype was picked up a small number of times. This rearrangement joins TRBV7-9 to TRBJ1-1, with D uncertain. V gave up 8 bases and J gave up 7 bases, with 11 bases separating them. CDR3 length: 11 residues. Germline assignment: CDR1 SEHNR and CDR2 FQNEAQ (reference sequence). The CDR3 region has the DNA TGTGCCAGCCCCCTTGCAGGTGAAGCTTTCTTT. Its translation: CASPLAGEAFF.

Only a few counts were recorded for this clonotype. This rearrangement joins TRBV6-2 or TRBV6-3 to TRBJ2-2; 7 nucleotides align to TRBD1. V was pared by 6 bases and J by 0 bases, with 4 bases of the junction left unmatched. The CDR3 length is 15 residues. The germline V gene encodes CDR1 MNHEY and CDR2 SVGEGT. The CDR3 nucleotides are TGTGCCAGCAGAGGGGACAGAACGAACACCGGGGAGCTGTTTTTT. It codes for CASRGDRTNTGELFF.

This clonotype was counted once. CDR3 amino acids: CASSQGQALKDEQYF. Here the CDR3 DNA reads TGTGCCAGCAGTCAGGGACAGGCCCTAAAAGACGAGCAGTACTTC. V and J are TRBV2 and TRBJ2-7; 8 bases agree with TRBD1. The CDR3 has 15 amino acids. CDR1 is SNHLY, CDR2 FYNNEI, per germline. J was trimmed by 5 bases and V by 5 bases; bases with no gene match: 11.

This clonotype was counted at least ten times. This sequence joins TRBV7-9 and TRBJ2-2, with 9 positions matching TRBD1. Germline V gene sequence: CDR1 SEHNR, CDR2 FQNEAQ (reference sequence). The CDR3 covers 17 residues. Trimming cost V 5 bases and J 1 base; bases outside gene matches: 8. In nucleotides, the CDR3 is TGTGCCAGCAGCCTGAGCCCGGGACAGGGGAACACCGGGGAGCTGTTTTTT. Translation gives CASSLSPGQGNTGELFF.

V and J are TRBV20-1 and TRBJ2-1, with 8 bases fitting TRBD2. The CDR3 is 15 amino acids. Germline CDR1 and CDR2: DFQATT and SNEGSKA (reference sequence). Losses at the gene ends were 0 bases for V and 4 bases for J; bases not matched to a gene: 5. In DNA, the CDR3 is TGCAGTGCTAGAGATCGGCTAGCGGGTTACAATGAGCAGTTCTTC. Amino acids: CSARDRLAGYNEQFF.

V and J are TRBV27 and TRBJ2-3, with 9 bases lining up with TRBD2. The ends lost 6 bases at V and 6 bases at J; junction bases unmatched: 10. The CDR3 is 15 residues long. Germline V gene data show CDR1 as MNHEY and CDR2 as SMNVEV (reference sequence). The CDR3 DNA reads TGTGCCAGCAGCCCCCAGCGGGAGGTGCTGGATACGCAGTATTTT. Translation: CASSPQREVLDTQYF.

The V and J genes are TRBV7-2 and TRBJ1-5; D unclear. CDR3 length: 12 residues. Germline-derived CDR1 and CDR2 are SGHTA and FQGNSA. V lost 5 bases to trimming and J lost 7 bases, with 9 bases between them. The CDR3 is CASSPAGQPQHF. CDR3 nucleotide sequence: TGTGCCAGCAGCCCCGCGGGACAGCCCCAGCATTTT.

The chain links TRBV6-2 or TRBV6-3 to TRBJ1-1; the D gene is possibly TRBD1 (6 bases). The CDR3 is 16 amino acids. Trimming stripped 6 bases from V and 1 base from J, with 18 bases between. Germline-derived CDR1 and CDR2 are MNHEY and SVGEGT. The CDR3 DNA reads TGTGCCAGCAGCAACCCCCCGAGGGGGTCGAACACTGAAGCTTTCTTT. It translates to CASSNPPRGSNTEAFF.

V is TRBV5-1 and J is TRBJ2-4, with a possible D match to TRBD1 (5 bases). With 2 bases removed from V and 1 base from J, the gap between germline ends came to 13 bases. The CDR3 has 16 amino acids. Per the germline V gene, CDR1 is SGHRS and CDR2 is YFSETQ. The CDR3 DNA reads TGCGCCAGCAGCTTCCAGGGCACTATTGCCAAAAACATTCAGTACTTC. Its protein product is CASSFQGTIAKNIQYF.

There are a few counts of this clonotype. The genes are TRBV30 and TRBJ1-1; D unclear. Germline V gene lookup returns CDR1 GTSNPN and CDR2 SVGIG (reference sequence). The CDR3 consists of 16 residues. Trimming removed 0 bases at V and 4 bases at J, with 18 bases between. CDR3 sequence: CAWSVPPLFPLTEAFF. CDR3 nucleotides: TGTGCCTGGAGTGTGCCCCCCCTTTTCCCCCTCACTGAAGCTTTCTTT.

V is TRBV10-3 and J is TRBJ2-1; TRBD2 matches 9 bases. Germline CDR1 ENHRY, CDR2 SYGVKD. V gave up 0 bases and J gave up 5 bases; unmatched junction bases: 5. CDR3 size: 16 residues. DNA of the CDR3: TGTGCCATCAGTGAGTCGCCGTCTAGCGGGAACAATGAGCAGTTCTTC. The encoded protein is CAISESPSSGNNEQFF.

This clonotype was recorded a few times. The rearrangement links TRBV7-2 to TRBJ2-2, with a possible D match to TRBD1 (5 bases). This CDR3 contains 14 residues. Germline CDR1 reads SGHTA; CDR2 reads FQGNSA. The ends were cut back, 10 bases at V and 1 base at J, with 13 bases in the middle. The CDR3 is CAIPGLLNTGELFF. The CDR3 DNA follows: TGTGCCATCCCAGGGTTATTGAACACCGGGGAGCTGTTTTTT.

The chain joins TRBV2 to TRBJ1-4; D is unresolved. V was trimmed by 4 bases and J by 4 bases, leaving 13 bases between them. CDR1 is SNHLY and CDR2 is FYNNEI in the germline V gene. The CDR3 covers 15 residues. DNA for the CDR3: TGTGCCAGCAGTGTAGGCATGGTAAATAATGAAAAACTGTTTTTT. Amino acids: CASSVGMVNNEKLFF.

In its sample, this clonotype was seen a few times. One end of the junction is discordant with germline, which a read error may explain. V usage is TRBV23-1 and J usage is TRBJ2-7; 8 bases fit TRBD1. TRBV23-1 is an ORF; its function is uncertain. This CDR3 has 11 amino acids. The CDR3 DNA reads TGCGCCAGCAGTCAATCTTTGGGACAGGTCTTC. Its protein is CASSQSLGQVF.

Only a few counts were recorded for this clonotype. The rearrangement links TRBV12-3 or TRBV12-4 to TRBJ2-1, with unresolved D. V lost 6 bases and J 8 bases, leaving 11 bases between the germline ends. The CDR3 extends over 12 amino acids. The CDR3 region has the DNA TGTGCCAGCAGCCTCACAGTTGATGAGCAGTTCTTC. Translated: CASSLTVDEQFF.

The chain combines TRBV5-1 with TRBJ1-5; 9 positions agree with TRBD1. Germline lookup yields CDR1 SGHRS and CDR2 YFSETQ. The CDR3 runs to 14 residues. V dropped 4 bases and J dropped 7; count of bases not matched to a gene: 6. CDR3 protein: CASSADRGGQPQHF. The CDR3, as DNA: TGCGCCAGCAGCGCGGACAGGGGAGGGCAGCCCCAGCATTTT.

In this sample, this clonotype turned up a few times. This chain connects TRBV12-3 or TRBV12-4 to TRBJ2-2; 14 bases agree with TRBD2. With 2 bases clipped from V and 0 bases from J, the junction kept 2 bases outside the gene matches. This CDR3 region has 18 residues. The CDR3 bases are TGTGCCAGCAGTTTATGGACTAGCGGGGGGTCGAACACCGGGGAGCTGTTTTTT. It translates to CASSLWTSGGSNTGELFF.

This clonotype showed up just a few times. The V gene is TRBV20-1, the J gene TRBJ2-7; D may be TRBD1 or TRBD2 (5 bases each). CDR1 and CDR2 (germline): DFQATT, SNEGSKA (reference sequence). With 5 bases removed from V and 5 bases from J, the gap between germline ends came to 19 bases. The CDR3 extends over 14 amino acids. For the CDR3, the DNA is TGCAGTGCTGGGGACCCTAAGGTCCATAACGAGCAGTACTTC. It codes for CSAGDPKVHNEQYF.

Here the CDR3 reads CSANSGGTGDPTDTQYF. Written as DNA, the CDR3 is TGCAGTGCTAACTCGGGGGGGACGGGAGATCCCACAGATACGCAGTATTTT. The V call is TRBV20-1, the J call TRBJ2-3, with TRBD2 matching 8 bases. The CDR3 extends over 17 amino acids. Unmatched junction bases numbered 14, after V lost 4 bases and J lost 2 bases. CDR1 is DFQATT and CDR2 is SNEGSKA in the germline V gene (reference sequence).

This clonotype was observed a few times. The chain employs TRBV29-1 and TRBJ2-5, with D unresolved. V lost 4 bases to trimming and J lost 2 bases, with 8 bases between them. Germline loops: CDR1 SQVTM, CDR2 ANQGSEA. This CDR3 has 12 residues. The CDR3 coding sequence is TGCAGCGTTGCGGGCTCTCAAGAGACCCAGTACTTC. This encodes CSVAGSQETQYF.

This clonotype was observed at least ten times. The chain links TRBV28 to TRBJ2-7; 7 nucleotides align to TRBD1. From germline, CDR1 is MDHEN and CDR2 SYDVKM. The CDR3 length is 14 residues. Losses at the gene ends were 3 bases for V and 1 base for J; bases not matched to a gene: 3. The CDR3 spells CASSFGTVSYEQYF. CDR3 bases: TGTGCCAGCAGTTTTGGGACAGTTTCCTACGAGCAGTACTTC. Filled out from reference TRBV28 and TRBJ2-7, the complete variable domain reads DVKVTQSSRYLVKRTGEKVFLECVQDMDHENMFWYRQDPGLGLRLIYFSYDVKMKEKGDIPEGYSVSREKKERFSLILESASTNQTSMYLCASSFGTVSYEQYFGPGTRLTVT.

V is TRBV6-2 or TRBV6-3 and J is TRBJ2-7; D possibly corresponds to TRBD1 (5 bases). Trimming shortened V by 6 bases and J by 0 bases, and 12 bases separated the two germline ends. Germline V lookup: CDR1 MNHEY, CDR2 SVGEGT. CDR3 size: 14 residues. CDR3 sequence reads: CASRRGQLSYEQYF. The CDR3 nucleotides are TGTGCCAGCAGAAGAGGACAACTCTCCTACGAGCAGTACTTC.

This clonotype was seen only a few times. The genes are TRBV20-1 and TRBJ1-6; no definite D call. Looked up from germline, CDR1 is DFQATT and CDR2 is SNEGSKA (reference sequence). The CDR3 extends over 12 amino acids. V was shortened by 3 bases and J by 9 bases, with 9 bases between the two germline ends. The CDR3 is CSASSVASPLHF. CDR3 sequence (DNA): TGCAGTGCTAGCTCCGTAGCTTCACCCCTCCACTTT.

V is TRBV11-3 and J is TRBJ1-5; 12 nucleotides agree with TRBD1. The CDR3 runs 17 residues. With 1 base clipped from V and 4 bases from J, the junction kept 5 bases outside the gene matches. Germline V lookup: CDR1 SGHNT, CDR2 YENEEA. Written as DNA, the CDR3 is TGTGCCAGCAGCTTAGTTATGGGACAGGGGGCGAATCAGCCCCAGCATTTT. This gives the protein CASSLVMGQGANQPQHF.

Only a few counts were recorded for this clonotype. The chain has TRBV20-1 and TRBJ2-5; TRBD2 is a possible D gene (5 bases). Trimming cost V 5 bases and J 0 bases, with 7 bases left between them. The CDR3 spans 12 residues. Germline CDR1 reads DFQATT; CDR2 reads SNEGSKA (reference sequence). The CDR3 region is CSAWTYQETQYF. In DNA, the CDR3 is TGCAGTGCTTGGACTTACCAAGAGACCCAGTACTTC.

The chain has TRBV20-1 and TRBJ2-5; D is possibly TRBD1 (6 bases). The germline gives CDR1 DFQATT, CDR2 SNEGSKA (reference sequence). The CDR3 has 13 amino acids. The V end was cut by 4 bases, the J end by 1 base, with 10 bases between. CDR3 region: CSATGHFQETQYF. The CDR3 coding sequence is TGCAGTGCTACGGGACATTTCCAAGAGACCCAGTACTTC.

There are many counts of this clonotype. This sequence joins TRBV20-1 and TRBJ1-1, with a tentative D call TRBD1 (5 bases). Deletions cut 4 bases from V and 0 bases from J, with 12 bases between. This CDR3 contains 14 residues. The germline CDR1 and CDR2 sequences are DFQATT and SNEGSKA (reference sequence). The CDR3 coding sequence is TGCAGTGCTAACCCGGGACCAATGAACACTGAAGCTTTCTTT. Protein sequence: CSANPGPMNTEAFF.